The sequence of this T cell receptor beta chain was determined in a study of blood T cell repertoires in COVID-19. About the study: From the United States, Italy and Spain came samples of acute and convalescent COVID-19.

Data came from immunoSEQ multiplex PCR; TCRdb stores just in-frame clones and leaves some out. This table has under 250,000 clones, approximately 85% appearing once. This CDR3 spans 14 amino acids. CDR1 is SGHRS and CDR2 is YFSETQ in the germline V gene. With V trimmed by 4 bases and J by 2 bases, 3 bases remained unmatched. This TCR was recovered from a woman aged 45-60 years with acute COVID-19. Input material: PBMCs or T cells enriched from blood (not recorded which). This chain uses TRBV5-1 with TRBJ2-7; 10 bases are shared with TRBD2. This CDR3 reads CASSERGGPYEQYF. As DNA, the CDR3 is TGCGCCAGCAGCGAGCGGGGGGGCCCCTACGAGCAGTACTTC. The full variable domain, completed using reference TRBV5-1 and TRBJ2-7, is KAGVTQTPRYLIKTRGQQVTLSCSPISGHRSVSWYQQTPGQGLQFLFEYFSETQRNKGNFPGRFSGRQFSNSRSEMNVSTLELGDSALYLCASSERGGPYEQYFGPGTRLTVT.